Listed below are T cell receptor beta chains from one sample, sequenced in a study of blood T cell repertoires in COVID-19. Libraries were prepared by immunoSEQ multiplex PCR; TCRdb keeps only in-frame clonotypes and omits some of them. The table records about 150,000 clones, 89% of them present only once. What was sequenced was peripheral blood. These receptors were obtained from a man aged 60 to 75 with acute or convalescent COVID-19. Each CDR3 is given with its conserved first and last residue. The order of the fields is D gene, V gene, clone size, CDR3 length, J gene, CDR3 protein, CDR3 DNA. A D gene is named only where the DNA matches it firmly. Not all rows give a size; the values are once, few, many and, for expanded clones, a class.

D gene: NA; V gene: TRBV18; clone size: NA; CDR3 length: 16; J gene: TRBJ2-3; CDR3 protein: CASQPSRAGAEDTQYF; CDR3 DNA: TGTGCCAGCCAGCCCTCTCGCGCGGGGGCAGAGGATACGCAGTATTTT
D gene: TRBD1; V gene: TRBV19; clone size: NA; CDR3 length: 14; J gene: TRBJ1-1; CDR3 protein: CASSQIQGRTEAFF; CDR3 DNA: TGTGCCAGTAGCCAAATACAGGGGCGCACTGAAGCTTTCTTT
D gene: NA; V gene: TRBV7-9; clone size: NA; CDR3 length: 15; J gene: TRBJ2-7; CDR3 protein: CASSLSGSDGYEQYF; CDR3 DNA: TGTGCCAGCAGCTTGAGCGGTTCAGACGGCTACGAGCAGTACTTC
D gene: TRBD2; V gene: TRBV19; clone size: NA; CDR3 length: 16; J gene: TRBJ2-3; CDR3 protein: CASKASGGSSTDTQYF; CDR3 DNA: TGTGCCAGTAAGGCTAGCGGGGGATCTAGCACAGATACGCAGTATTTT
D gene: NA; V gene: TRBV9; clone size: NA; CDR3 length: 15; J gene: TRBJ2-5; CDR3 protein: CASSVAGRGQETQYF; CDR3 DNA: TGTGCCAGCAGCGTAGCTGGAAGGGGCCAAGAGACCCAGTACTTC
D gene: NA; V gene: TRBV30; clone size: NA; CDR3 length: 11; J gene: TRBJ1-4; CDR3 protein: CAWGHNEKLFF; CDR3 DNA: TGTGCCTGGGGCCATAATGAAAAACTGTTTTTT
D gene: NA; V gene: TRBV6-6; clone size: NA; CDR3 length: 16; J gene: TRBJ2-3; CDR3 protein: CASTERTLPSTDTQYF; CDR3 DNA: TGTGCCAGCACCGAACGGACTCTACCATCCACAGATACGCAGTATTTT
D gene: NA; V gene: TRBV7-3; clone size: NA; CDR3 length: 16; J gene: TRBJ2-1; CDR3 protein: CASSLTQGGFYNEQFF; CDR3 DNA: TGTGCCAGCAGCTTAACGCAGGGGGGATTCTACAATGAGCAGTTCTTC
D gene: NA; V gene: TRBV18; clone size: once; CDR3 length: 15; J gene: TRBJ2-7; CDR3 protein: CASSPGAGGNYEQYF; CDR3 DNA: TGTGCCAGCTCACCGGGAGCAGGGGGGAACTACGAGCAGTACTTC
D gene: NA; V gene: TRBV7-9; clone size: NA; CDR3 length: 16; J gene: TRBJ2-2; CDR3 protein: CASSLWGSTNTGELFF; CDR3 DNA: TGTGCCAGCAGCTTATGGGGCAGCACGAACACCGGGGAGCTGTTTTTT
D gene: NA; V gene: TRBV11-2; clone size: NA; CDR3 length: 14; J gene: TRBJ1-6; CDR3 protein: CASSLYRANSPLHF; CDR3 DNA: TGTGCCAGCAGCTTGTACAGGGCTAATTCACCCCTCCACTTT
D gene: TRBD1; V gene: TRBV7-6; clone size: NA; CDR3 length: 18; J gene: TRBJ1-1; CDR3 protein: CASSLGIYRGRENTEAFF; CDR3 DNA: TGTGCCAGCAGCTTAGGGATTTACAGGGGAAGGGAGAACACTGAAGCTTTCTTT
D gene: TRBD2; V gene: TRBV5-1; clone size: NA; CDR3 length: 14; J gene: TRBJ2-1; CDR3 protein: CASSLFSGDNEQFF; CDR3 DNA: TGCGCCAGCAGCTTGTTTAGCGGGGATAATGAGCAGTTCTTC
D gene: TRBD1; V gene: TRBV10-3; clone size: NA; CDR3 length: 14; J gene: TRBJ1-1; CDR3 protein: CAIRQGATNTEAFF; CDR3 DNA: TGTGCCATCAGACAGGGGGCAACGAACACTGAAGCTTTCTTT
D gene: NA; V gene: TRBV6-5; clone size: few; CDR3 length: 13; J gene: TRBJ2-7; CDR3 protein: CASEDSSSYEQYF; CDR3 DNA: TGTGCCAGCGAGGACAGCAGCTCCTACGAGCAGTACTTC
D gene: TRBD2; V gene: TRBV24-1; clone size: NA; CDR3 length: 15; J gene: TRBJ2-1; CDR3 protein: CATSEAGGGYNEQFF; CDR3 DNA: TGTGCCACCAGTGAGGCGGGGGGGGGTTACAATGAGCAGTTCTTC
D gene: NA; V gene: TRBV7-9; clone size: NA; CDR3 length: 13; J gene: TRBJ1-1; CDR3 protein: CASTLTGSTEAFF; CDR3 DNA: TGTGCCAGCACTTTGACAGGCAGCACTGAAGCTTTCTTT
D gene: NA; V gene: TRBV27; clone size: NA; CDR3 length: 15; J gene: TRBJ1-4; CDR3 protein: CASSLGQVQNEKLFF; CDR3 DNA: TGTGCCAGCAGTTTGGGCCAGGTGCAAAACGAAAAACTGTTTTTT
D gene: NA; V gene: TRBV7-9; clone size: NA; CDR3 length: 12; J gene: TRBJ1-2; CDR3 protein: CASSPAVGGYTF; CDR3 DNA: TGTGCCAGCAGCCCAGCGGTGGGTGGCTACACCTTC
D gene: NA; V gene: TRBV7-2; clone size: NA; CDR3 length: 16; J gene: TRBJ2-5; CDR3 protein: CASSYTLGVVGETQYF; CDR3 DNA: TGTGCCAGCAGCTACACGCTAGGGGTGGTGGGGGAGACCCAGTACTTC
D gene: NA; V gene: TRBV5-1; clone size: NA; CDR3 length: 16; J gene: TRBJ1-3; CDR3 protein: CASSFDPGISGNTIYF; CDR3 DNA: TGCGCCAGCAGCTTTGATCCCGGGATCTCTGGAAACACCATATATTTT
D gene: TRBD1; V gene: TRBV19; clone size: NA; CDR3 length: 13; J gene: TRBJ1-1; CDR3 protein: CASSRDRGPEAFF; CDR3 DNA: TGTGCCAGTAGTCGGGACAGGGGGCCTGAAGCTTTCTTT
D gene: NA; V gene: TRBV19; clone size: NA; CDR3 length: 17; J gene: TRBJ1-3; CDR3 protein: CASSRTGQPSSGNTIYF; CDR3 DNA: TGTGCCAGTAGTAGAACGGGACAACCGAGCTCTGGAAACACCATATATTTT
D gene: NA; V gene: TRBV4-1; clone size: NA; CDR3 length: 15; J gene: TRBJ1-5; CDR3 protein: CASSREQYSNQPQHF; CDR3 DNA: TGCGCCAGCAGCCGCGAACAGTATAGCAATCAGCCCCAGCATTTT